A single sample gave rise to the 28 T cell receptor beta chains below, sequenced in a study of blood T cell repertoires in COVID-19. Generated by immunoSEQ multiplex PCR, the TCRdb table keeps only in-frame clones and is missing some. The profile shows under 200,000 clones, about 86% of them singletons. The sequenced sample consisted of peripheral blood. Source of these receptors: a woman between 65 and 79 years old with acute or convalescent COVID-19.

The rearrangement uses TRBV12-3 or TRBV12-4 and TRBJ1-1; D possibly corresponds to TRBD1 (5 bases). Trimming took 2 bases from V and 4 from J, leaving 8 bases between them. The CDR3 is 13 residues long. The CDR3 sequence: CASSLWGRTEAFF. As DNA, the CDR3 is TGTGCCAGCAGTTTATGGGGCCGCACTGAAGCTTTCTTT.

This chain links TRBV5-1 with TRBJ2-7; 10 bases fit TRBD2. The germline V gene encodes CDR1 SGHRS and CDR2 YFSETQ. V lost 2 bases to trimming and J lost 3 bases; unmatched junction nucleotides: 2. The CDR3 sequence is 14 residues long. Here the CDR3 reads CASSLSSGSYEQYF. The CDR3 nucleotides are TGCGCCAGCAGCTTATCTAGCGGGAGCTACGAGCAGTACTTC.

V usage is TRBV7-8 and J usage is TRBJ1-5; D unresolved. Trimming pared 3 bases from V and 5 bases from J, leaving 11 bases between. This CDR3 comprises 14 residues. Per the germline V gene, CDR1 is SGHVS and CDR2 is FQNEAQ. The CDR3 reads CASSFQLTDQPQHF. CDR3 in DNA: TGTGCCAGCAGCTTTCAATTAACAGATCAGCCCCAGCATTTT.

The CDR3 DNA is TGTGCCAGTAACATGGGGGGTGGGCCCCAAGAGACCCAGTACTTC. Translating gives CASNMGGGPQETQYF. This rearrangement joins TRBV19 to TRBJ2-5; D perhaps matches TRBD2 (6 bases). Germline CDR1 reads LNHDA; CDR2 reads SQIVND (reference sequence). CDR3 length: 15 amino acids. V was clipped by 7 bases and J by 1 base, with 16 bases between them.

This clone was detected once. The rearrangement uses TRBV6-5 and TRBJ1-1; TRBD1 aligns across 8 bases. This CDR3 has 15 residues. Germline V gene lookup returns CDR1 MNHEY and CDR2 SVGAGI. J was trimmed by 4 bases and V by 6 bases; bases with no gene match: 10. The CDR3 loop is CASRPPTGGFTEAFF. The CDR3 DNA follows: TGTGCCAGCAGGCCTCCTACAGGGGGGTTCACTGAAGCTTTCTTT.

This rearrangement joins TRBV27 to TRBJ1-3; D remains unclear. The germline V and J ends were trimmed by 10 bases and 3 bases, with 16 bases remaining between them. Germline V gene data show CDR1 as MNHEY and CDR2 as SMNVEV (reference sequence). This CDR3 contains 14 residues. CDR3 sequence: CATKPGGYGNTIYF. CDR3 sequence (DNA): TGTGCCACTAAACCGGGTGGATATGGAAACACCATATATTTT.

V usage is TRBV5-1 and J usage is TRBJ2-1; 8 bases are shared with TRBD1. Germline V lookup: CDR1 SGHRS, CDR2 YFSETQ. CDR3 length: 17 residues. V gave up 0 bases and J gave up 5 bases; unmatched junction bases: 10. The CDR3 region has the DNA TGCGCCAGCAGCTTGGACCCAAGGGGACAGGACGACAATGAGCAGTTCTTC. Its translation: CASSLDPRGQDDNEQFF.

J is TRBJ2-5 and V is TRBV6-6; D is possibly TRBD1 (5 bases). CDR1 is MNHNY, CDR2 SVGAGI, per germline (reference sequence). CDR3 length: 12 residues. The V gene lost 9 bases and the J gene lost 6 bases, with 14 bases spanning the gap. The CDR3 loop is CASGATPQTQYF. CDR3 nucleotides: TGTGCCAGTGGGGCCACCCCTCAGACCCAGTACTTC.

The chain couples TRBV7-9 to TRBJ2-7, with TRBD1 as a possible D gene (6 bases). The CDR3 totals 15 residues. Trimming pared 4 bases from V and 0 bases from J, leaving 13 bases between. Germline CDR1 SEHNR, CDR2 FQNEAQ (reference sequence). This CDR3 is CASSSRTVSSYEQYF. The DNA of the CDR3 is TGTGCCAGCAGCTCCCGGACAGTTAGCTCCTACGAGCAGTACTTC.

The chain is built from TRBV19 and TRBJ2-3; TRBD2 agrees at 8 bases. This CDR3 region has 16 residues. V shed 7 bases, J shed 4 bases, and the junction held 13 bases outside the gene matches. Per germline, CDR1 LNHDA and CDR2 SQIVND (reference sequence). The CDR3 bases are TGTGCCAGTACCCCCTTGGGCGGGAGGCTCCCAGATACGCAGTATTTT. Its protein is CASTPLGGRLPDTQYF.

The chain couples TRBV5-5 to TRBJ2-7, with D perhaps matching TRBD2 (5 bases). The CDR3 runs 14 residues. The ends were cut back, 4 bases at V and 5 bases at J, with 16 bases in the middle. Germline V lookup: CDR1 SGHKS, CDR2 YYEKEE (reference sequence). CDR3 loop: CASSETARGNEQYF. CDR3 nucleotide sequence: TGTGCCAGCAGCGAAACCGCCCGGGGAAACGAGCAGTACTTC.

This rearrangement joins TRBV6-5 to TRBJ1-2; 7 positions agree with TRBD1. Unmatched junction bases numbered 9, after V lost 7 bases and J lost 4 bases. In germline, CDR1 is MNHEY, CDR2 SVGAGI. The length of the CDR3 is 14 residues. CDR3 amino acids: CASTPGGSGYGYTF. The CDR3 nucleotides are TGTGCCAGCACTCCAGGGGGATCGGGCTATGGCTACACCTTC.

The CDR3 coding sequence is TGTGCCAGCGGGGGGACAGGCACCCCATATGGCTACACCTTC. This codes for CASGGTGTPYGYTF. The chain joins TRBV28 to TRBJ1-2; 8 bases fit TRBD1. The V gene's germline CDR1 is MDHEN and CDR2 SYDVKM. V lost 8 bases and J lost 5; bases outside the gene matches: 10. This CDR3 has 14 amino acids.

This chain connects TRBV9 to TRBJ1-1; unclear D gene. The length of the CDR3 is 15 residues. Germline CDR1 and CDR2: SGDLS and YYNGEE. V shed 0 bases and J shed 4 bases, with 13 bases lying between them. The CDR3 nucleotides are TGTGCCAGCAGCGTAGCTCGGGGAGGTGCCACTGAAGCTTTCTTT. Its translation: CASSVARGGATEAFF.

This clone showed up just once. The rearrangement links TRBV5-1 to TRBJ1-2; TRBD1 might be the D (6 bases). Germline V gene sequence: CDR1 SGHRS, CDR2 YFSETQ. The CDR3 is 16 amino acids. Trimming took off 3 bases at V and 0 bases at J, with 15 bases between the two ends. CDR3 amino acids: CASSSLPGEANYGYTF. CDR3 sequence (DNA): TGCGCCAGCAGCTCCCTACCAGGGGAAGCTAACTATGGCTACACCTTC.

This clone was recorded a few times. The chain's CDR3 is CASSRAGEEGSGNTIYF. CDR3 in DNA: TGTGCCAGCTCACGCGCCGGGGAGGAAGGCTCTGGAAACACCATATATTTT. The chain uses TRBV18 and TRBJ1-3; D gene ambiguous. Between the trimmed V and J ends, which lost 4 bases and 0 bases, there was a span of 16 bases. CDR3 length equals 17 residues. Germline CDR1 and CDR2: KGHSH and LQKENI.

V is TRBV5-5 and J is TRBJ2-7; TRBD1 aligns across 9 bases. This CDR3 contains 14 residues. V trimming: 4 bases; J trimming: 3 bases; junction bases outside the gene matches: 5. CDR1 and CDR2 from the germline V gene are SGHKS and YYEKEE (reference sequence). DNA of the CDR3: TGTGCCAGCAGCCTGGGACAGGGATTCTACGAGCAGTACTTC. Its translation is CASSLGQGFYEQYF. The entire variable domain, with the rest obtained from reference TRBV5-5 and TRBJ2-7, is as follows: DAGVTQSPTHLIKTRGQQVTLRCSPISGHKSVSWYQQVLGQGPQFIFQYYEKEERGRGNFPDRFSARQFPNYSSELNVNALLLGDSALYLCASSLGQGFYEQYFGPGTRLTVT.

The chain employs TRBV28 and TRBJ1-2; maybe TRBD1 (5 bases). Trimming removed 4 bases from V and 5 bases from J, with 17 bases in between. This CDR3 has 15 residues. Germline assignment: CDR1 MDHEN and CDR2 SYDVKM. The CDR3 DNA is TGTGCCAGCAGTTATCCCCAGGGCATGAGTTATGGCTACACCTTC. It yields the protein CASSYPQGMSYGYTF.

This clone was counted a single time. This chain joins TRBV28 and TRBJ2-1; 7 positions agree with TRBD2. CDR1 is MDHEN, CDR2 SYDVKM, per germline. The J segment lost 7 bases and the V segment lost 6 bases, leaving 6 bases of the junction unmatched. The CDR3 contains 13 residues. CDR3 sequence: CASSRGGANEQFF. DNA of the CDR3: TGTGCCAGCAGCCGCGGGGGAGCGAATGAGCAGTTCTTC.

Comment on this clone: This same CDR3 is encoded by further DNA sequences in the sample. The rearrangement links TRBV9 to TRBJ2-2, with D possibly TRBD2 on 6 matching bases. The length of the CDR3 is 15 residues. V lost 0 bases and J 3 bases, leaving 9 bases between the germline ends. Looked up from germline, CDR1 is SGDLS and CDR2 is YYNGEE. The CDR3 DNA reads as TGTGCCAGCAGCGTAGAGGGACTCCACACCGGGGAGCTGTTTTTT. It translates to CASSVEGLHTGELFF.

This chain joins TRBV6-1 and TRBJ1-5; TRBD1 aligns across 12 bases. Trimming cost V 4 bases and J 7 bases; bases outside gene matches: 8. The CDR3 length is 16 residues. CDR1 is MNHNS and CDR2 is SASEGT in the germline V gene. The CDR3 protein is CASSAWDRGPGQPQHF. In DNA form, the CDR3 reads TGTGCCAGCAGTGCATGGGACAGGGGGCCCGGACAGCCCCAGCATTTT.

This chain connects TRBV18 to TRBJ1-1, with D possibly TRBD1 on 6 matching bases. V gave up 1 base and J gave up 5 bases, with 17 bases separating them. The CDR3 totals 16 residues. Germline CDR1 and CDR2: KGHSH and LQKENI. The CDR3 spells CASSPLALQGGTEAFF. The CDR3 DNA sequence: TGTGCCAGCTCACCACTAGCATTACAGGGTGGGACTGAAGCTTTCTTT. The whole variable domain, filled in from reference TRBV18 and TRBJ1-1, reads NAGVMQNPRHLVRRRGQEARLRCSPMKGHSHVYWYRQLPEEGLKFMVYLQKENIIDESGMPKERFSAEFPKEGPSILRIQQVVRGDSAAYFCASSPLALQGGTEAFFGQGTRLTVV.

The chain is built from TRBV28 and TRBJ2-2; D gene unclear. With 8 bases removed from V and 4 bases from J, the gap between germline ends came to 11 bases. The CDR3 length is 13 residues. Germline V gives CDR1 MDHEN, CDR2 SYDVKM. This CDR3 is CASWVPGTGELFF. In DNA, the CDR3 is TGTGCCAGCTGGGTACCGGGCACCGGGGAGCTGTTTTTT.

This clone has a handful of counts. The chain is built from TRBV27 and TRBJ1-5; D remains unclear. The CDR3 consists of 15 residues. The germline V gene has CDR1 MNHEY and CDR2 SMNVEV (reference sequence). Trimming removed 6 bases from V and 0 bases from J, with 12 bases in between. The CDR3 protein is CASRSRGFSNQPQHF. The DNA of the CDR3 is TGTGCCAGCAGATCCCGGGGTTTTAGCAATCAGCCCCAGCATTTT.

This chain joins TRBV5-4 and TRBJ2-3; the match to TRBD1 covers 8 bases. CDR3 length equals 14 residues. Germline values: CDR1 SGHNT, CDR2 YYREEE (reference sequence). Trimming cost V 4 bases and J 5 bases; bases outside gene matches: 6. CDR3 in DNA: TGTGCCAGCAGCCACCAGGGGGCGCAAGATACGCAGTATTTT. Protein sequence: CASSHQGAQDTQYF.

CDR3 residues: CASSLFRTDGADTQYF. The CDR3 DNA is TGTGCCAGCAGCTTATTTAGGACAGATGGTGCAGATACGCAGTATTTT. The chain recombines TRBV7-2 with TRBJ2-3, with a weak D call TRBD1 (6 bases). The V and J ends lost 2 bases and 4 bases respectively, with 16 bases between them. Germline CDR1 is SGHTA and CDR2 is FQGNSA. The CDR3 loop spans 16 amino acids.

This chain links TRBV10-3 with TRBJ1-1, with D tentatively TRBD1 (5 bases). This CDR3 has 13 amino acids. V was trimmed by 5 bases and J by 4 bases, leaving 11 bases between them. Germline V gene lookup returns CDR1 ENHRY and CDR2 SYGVKD. The CDR3: CAISPGGGTEAFF. In nucleotides, the CDR3 is TGTGCCATCAGTCCGGGGGGGGGCACTGAAGCTTTCTTT.

The CDR3 is CASSDNSRIVGYTF. The CDR3 nucleotides read TGTGCCAGCAGTGATAACTCCAGGATCGTCGGCTACACCTTC. V is TRBV2 and J is TRBJ1-2; D remains ambiguous. V gave up 3 bases and J gave up 8 bases, with 16 bases separating them. The CDR3 is 14 amino acids. Germline CDR1 is SNHLY and CDR2 is FYNNEI.